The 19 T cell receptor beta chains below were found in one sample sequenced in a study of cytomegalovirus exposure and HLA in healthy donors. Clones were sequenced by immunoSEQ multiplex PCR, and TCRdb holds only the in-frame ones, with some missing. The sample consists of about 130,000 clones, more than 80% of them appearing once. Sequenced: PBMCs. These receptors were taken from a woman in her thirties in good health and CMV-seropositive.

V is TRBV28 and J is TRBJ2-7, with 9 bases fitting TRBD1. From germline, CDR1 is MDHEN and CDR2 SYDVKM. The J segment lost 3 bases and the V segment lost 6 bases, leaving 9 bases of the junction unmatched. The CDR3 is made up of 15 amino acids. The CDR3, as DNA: TGTGCCAGCAGGTCCCCGGGACAGGGCATCTACGAGCAGTACTTC. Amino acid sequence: CASRSPGQGIYEQYF.

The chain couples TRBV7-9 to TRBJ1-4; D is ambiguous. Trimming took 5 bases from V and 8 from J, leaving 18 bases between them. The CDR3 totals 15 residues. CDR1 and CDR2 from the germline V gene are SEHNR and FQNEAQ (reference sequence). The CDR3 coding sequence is TGTGCCAGCAGCGCGACATCAGCTATATACGAAAAACTGTTTTTT. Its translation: CASSATSAIYEKLFF.

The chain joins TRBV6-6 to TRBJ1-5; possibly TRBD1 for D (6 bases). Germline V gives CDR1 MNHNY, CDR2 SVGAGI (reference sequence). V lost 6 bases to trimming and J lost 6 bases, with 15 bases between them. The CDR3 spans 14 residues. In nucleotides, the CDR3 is TGTGCCAGCAGAGGTCAGGGGTACATTCAGCCCCAGCATTTT. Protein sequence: CASRGQGYIQPQHF.

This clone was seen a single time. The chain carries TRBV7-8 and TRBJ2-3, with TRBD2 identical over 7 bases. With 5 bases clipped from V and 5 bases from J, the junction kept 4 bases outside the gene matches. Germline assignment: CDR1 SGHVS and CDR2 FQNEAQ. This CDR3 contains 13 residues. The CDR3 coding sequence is TGTGCCAGCAGCCCGGGGGGAAAAGATACGCAGTATTTT. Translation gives CASSPGGKDTQYF.

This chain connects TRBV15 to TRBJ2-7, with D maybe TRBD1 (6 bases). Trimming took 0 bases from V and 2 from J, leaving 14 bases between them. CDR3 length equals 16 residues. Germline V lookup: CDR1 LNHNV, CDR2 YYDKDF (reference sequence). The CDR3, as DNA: TGTGCCACCAGCAGAGATGACCAGGGGTTAGCCTACGAGCAGTACTTC. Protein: CATSRDDQGLAYEQYF.

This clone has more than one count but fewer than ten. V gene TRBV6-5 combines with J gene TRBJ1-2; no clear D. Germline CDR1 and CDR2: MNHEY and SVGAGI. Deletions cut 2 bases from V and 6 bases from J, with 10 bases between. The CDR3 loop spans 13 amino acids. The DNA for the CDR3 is TGTGCCAGCAGTTACGAGGGAGGAGATGGCTACACCTTC. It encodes CASSYEGGDGYTF.

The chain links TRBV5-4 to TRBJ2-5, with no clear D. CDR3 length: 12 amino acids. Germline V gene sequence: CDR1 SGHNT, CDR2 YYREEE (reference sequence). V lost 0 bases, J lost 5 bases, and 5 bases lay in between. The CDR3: CASSLAGETQYF. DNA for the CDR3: TGTGCCAGCAGCTTGGCCGGGGAGACCCAGTACTTC.

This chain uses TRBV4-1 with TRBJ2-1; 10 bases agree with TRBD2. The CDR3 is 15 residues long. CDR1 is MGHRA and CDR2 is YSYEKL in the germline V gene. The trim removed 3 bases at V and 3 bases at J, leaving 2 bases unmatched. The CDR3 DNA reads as TGCGCCAGCAGCCACAGCGGGGGGGACTACAATGAGCAGTTCTTC. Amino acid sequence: CASSHSGGDYNEQFF.

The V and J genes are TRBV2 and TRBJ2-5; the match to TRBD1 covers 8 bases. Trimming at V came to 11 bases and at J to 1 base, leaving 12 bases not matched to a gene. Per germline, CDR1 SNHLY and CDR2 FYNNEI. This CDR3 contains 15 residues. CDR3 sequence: CAASRGTGGQETQYF. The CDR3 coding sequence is TGTGCCGCTTCGAGGGGGACAGGAGGCCAAGAGACCCAGTACTTC.

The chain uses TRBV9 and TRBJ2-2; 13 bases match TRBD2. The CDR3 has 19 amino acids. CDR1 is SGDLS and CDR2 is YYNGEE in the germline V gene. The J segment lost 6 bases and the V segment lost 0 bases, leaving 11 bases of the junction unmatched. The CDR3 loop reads CASSVAELAGGPPSGELFF. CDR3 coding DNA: TGTGCCAGCAGCGTAGCAGAACTAGCGGGAGGGCCCCCCTCCGGGGAGCTGTTTTTT.

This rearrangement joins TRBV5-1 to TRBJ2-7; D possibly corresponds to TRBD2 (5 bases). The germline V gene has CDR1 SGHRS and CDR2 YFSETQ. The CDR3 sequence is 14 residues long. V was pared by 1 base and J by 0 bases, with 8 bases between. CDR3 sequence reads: CASSLPGSSYEQYF. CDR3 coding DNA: TGCGCCAGCAGCTTGCCGGGAAGCTCCTACGAGCAGTACTTC.

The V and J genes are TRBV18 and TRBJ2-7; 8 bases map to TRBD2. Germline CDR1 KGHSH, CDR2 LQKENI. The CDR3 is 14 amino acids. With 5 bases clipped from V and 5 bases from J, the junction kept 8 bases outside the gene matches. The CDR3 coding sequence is TGTGCCAGCTCATTACGGGGGGGCGCGAACGAGCAGTACTTC. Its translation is CASSLRGGANEQYF.

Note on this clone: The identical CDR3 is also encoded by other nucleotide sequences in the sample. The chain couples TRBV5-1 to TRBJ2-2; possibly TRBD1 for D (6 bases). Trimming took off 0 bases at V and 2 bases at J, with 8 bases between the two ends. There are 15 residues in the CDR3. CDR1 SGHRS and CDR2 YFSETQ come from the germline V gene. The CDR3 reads CASSLGTANTGELFF. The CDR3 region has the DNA TGCGCCAGCAGCTTGGGGACAGCCAACACCGGGGAGCTGTTTTTT.

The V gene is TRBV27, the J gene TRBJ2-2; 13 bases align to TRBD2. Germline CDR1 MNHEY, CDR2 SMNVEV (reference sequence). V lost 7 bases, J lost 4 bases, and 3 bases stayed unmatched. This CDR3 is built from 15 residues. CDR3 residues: CASTRLAGGTGELFF. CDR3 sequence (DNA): TGTGCCAGCACGAGACTAGCGGGGGGCACCGGGGAGCTGTTTTTT.

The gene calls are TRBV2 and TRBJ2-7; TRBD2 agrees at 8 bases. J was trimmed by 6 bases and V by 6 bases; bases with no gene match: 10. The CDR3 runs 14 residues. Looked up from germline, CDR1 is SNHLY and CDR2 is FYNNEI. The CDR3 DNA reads TGTGCCAGCAGCTTAGCGGGATGGATGGGCGAGCAGTACTTC. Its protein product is CASSLAGWMGEQYF.

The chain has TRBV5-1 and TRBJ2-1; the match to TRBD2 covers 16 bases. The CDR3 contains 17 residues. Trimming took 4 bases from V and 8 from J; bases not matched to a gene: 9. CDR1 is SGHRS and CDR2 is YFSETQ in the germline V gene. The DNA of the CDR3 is TGCGCCAGCAGCCTGGGACTAGCGGGAGGGGTGAACGATGAGCAGTTCTTC. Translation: CASSLGLAGGVNDEQFF.

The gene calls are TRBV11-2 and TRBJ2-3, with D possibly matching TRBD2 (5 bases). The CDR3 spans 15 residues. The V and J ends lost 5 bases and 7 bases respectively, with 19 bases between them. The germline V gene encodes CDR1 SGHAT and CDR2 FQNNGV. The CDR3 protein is CASSEEDSSLHTQYF. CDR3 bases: TGTGCCAGCAGCGAGGAGGACTCCAGTCTGCATACGCAGTATTTT.

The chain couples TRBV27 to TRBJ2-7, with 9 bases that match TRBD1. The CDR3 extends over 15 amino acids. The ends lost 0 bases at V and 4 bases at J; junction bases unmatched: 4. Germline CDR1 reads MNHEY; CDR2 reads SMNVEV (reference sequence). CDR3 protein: CASSLSGTGPYEQYF. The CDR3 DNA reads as TGTGCCAGCAGTTTATCTGGGACAGGGCCATACGAGCAGTACTTC.

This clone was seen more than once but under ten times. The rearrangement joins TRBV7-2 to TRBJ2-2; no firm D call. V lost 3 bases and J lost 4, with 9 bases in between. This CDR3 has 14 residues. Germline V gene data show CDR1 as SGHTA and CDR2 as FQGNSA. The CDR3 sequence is CASSFTSTTGELFF. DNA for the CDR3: TGTGCCAGCAGCTTCACTTCTACCACCGGGGAGCTGTTTTTT.